This T cell receptor (beta chain) is drawn from a study of T-cell memory formation after mild COVID-19. Study-wide context: Largely donor-specific TCR clusters were found. Overall study results and limits: Largely, contracting CD4+ clones fell within CM and EM, and contracting CD8+ clones within EMRA.

As regards this clonotype: The antigen is undetermined.

There are 14 residues in the CDR3. Per germline, CDR1 SEHNR and CDR2 FQNEAQ (reference sequence). V shed 5 bases and J shed 3 bases, with 13 bases lying between them. Constant-segment-primed 5'RACE gave TCR alpha and TCR beta cDNA libraries with sample barcodes and UMIs. TCRdb recomputed calls from the 5' RACE reads with MiXCR, one row per CDR3 protein. The sample yields some 410,000 distinct CDR3 sequences, roughly a quarter seen once. This chain uses TRBV7-9 with TRBJ1-1, with D possibly being TRBD1 (5 bases). The TCR was taken from an adult woman who had mild COVID-19 (a few samples of this study predate the infection). Cell type and time point are not known. Sequencing input: PBMCs or a T cell subset sorted from them (not recorded which). Here the CDR3 reads CASSLQAIDTEAFF. CDR3 DNA sequence: TGTGCCAGCAGCCTACAGGCTATAGACACTGAAGCTTTCTTT.